The 15 T cell receptor beta chains in this list originate from one sample, sequenced in a study of brain T cells in children with intractable seizures listed by TCRdb under 2021. The library was built by means of the immunoSEQ multiplex PCR assay. TCRdb provides this immuneACCESS table in a form limited to in-frame rearrangements. Some clones are lacking; in checked studies, under half of them reflect an unresolved V gene, and why the rest are absent is not known. Across this sample there are 300,000 to 400,000 clones, with over 90% seen only once. The top ten clones comprise about 5.8% of the sample. The time point label on this specimen signifies: blood from clinic visit 5 months post-surgery; TSC patient then seizure free. Sequenced material: peripheral blood, taken 4 to 5 months after surgery. The receptors derive from a boy younger than two with tuberous sclerosis and intractable seizures.

The chain combines TRBV6-1 with TRBJ2-2; 12 bases match TRBD2. J lost 9 bases, V lost 4 bases, and 9 bases had no gene match. The CDR3 covers 16 residues. From germline, CDR1 is MNHNS and CDR2 SASEGT. CDR3 bases: TGTGCCAGCAGTGGGGTGTCTAGCGGGGGGGCAAGGGAGCTGTTTTTT. Translated: CASSGVSSGGARELFF.

The V call is TRBV6-5, the J call TRBJ2-2; TRBD1 aligns across 12 bases. Germline loops: CDR1 MNHEY, CDR2 SVGAGI. The CDR3 sequence is 15 residues long. V shed 6 bases and J 6 bases; nucleotides not matched to a gene: 5. This CDR3 reads CASRRDRGPAGELFF. CDR3 bases: TGTGCCAGCAGGAGGGACAGGGGGCCCGCCGGGGAGCTGTTTTTT.

The rearrangement joins TRBV19 to TRBJ2-2; D might be TRBD2 (5 bases). V lost 2 bases and J lost 2, with 9 bases in between. This CDR3 comprises 15 residues. Per the germline V gene, CDR1 is LNHDA and CDR2 is SQIVND (reference sequence). The CDR3 sequence: CASSIQRINTGELFF. CDR3 DNA sequence: TGTGCCAGTAGTATACAGCGGATTAACACCGGGGAGCTGTTTTTT.

This clone was seen only once. The rearrangement joins TRBV5-6 to TRBJ2-7; the match to TRBD1 covers 8 bases. Germline V gene sequence: CDR1 SGHDT, CDR2 YYEEEE. V trimming: 6 bases; J trimming: 9 bases; junction bases outside the gene matches: 11. The CDR3 totals 13 residues. Here the CDR3 reads CASIPMGQEVQYF. Here the CDR3 DNA reads TGTGCCAGCATCCCAATGGGACAGGAAGTGCAGTACTTC.

V is TRBV6-1 and J is TRBJ1-5, with unresolved D. The CDR3 totals 14 residues. The V end was cut by 0 bases, the J end by 6 bases, with 9 bases between. Germline V lookup: CDR1 MNHNS, CDR2 SASEGT. CDR3 nucleotide sequence: TGTGCCAGCAGTGAAGCAGGCCTACCTCAGCCCCAGCATTTT. It translates to CASSEAGLPQPQHF.

The chain uses TRBV24-1 and TRBJ2-5; no clear D. In germline, CDR1 is KGHDR, CDR2 SFDVKD. This CDR3 has 14 residues. V lost 0 bases and J 9 bases, leaving 13 bases between the germline ends. CDR3 sequence: CATSDLLVSGAQYF. The CDR3 bases are TGTGCCACCAGTGATTTGCTTGTGTCTGGGGCCCAGTACTTC.

The V and J genes are TRBV6-5 and TRBJ2-7, with 9 bases lining up with TRBD2. Germline lookup yields CDR1 MNHEY and CDR2 SVGAGI. CDR3 length: 14 amino acids. Trimming took 5 bases from V and 3 from J; bases not matched to a gene: 5. The CDR3 coding sequence is TGTGCCAGCAGTACCATAGCGGGGGACTACGAGCAGTACTTC. Protein sequence: CASSTIAGDYEQYF.

The CDR3 bases are TGCAGCGGTGATAGCGCACACAATGAGCAGTTCTTC. Translated: CSGDSAHNEQFF. The rearrangement links TRBV29-1 to TRBJ2-1; D is possibly TRBD2 (5 bases). The CDR3 length is 12 residues. V lost 7 bases to trimming and J lost 5 bases, with 12 bases between them. The germline gives CDR1 SQVTM, CDR2 ANQGSEA.

The chain combines TRBV30 with TRBJ1-3, with D perhaps matching TRBD1 (5 bases). The germline V and J ends were trimmed by 1 base and 2 bases, with 27 bases remaining between them. The CDR3 is made up of 20 amino acids. The germline gives CDR1 GTSNPN, CDR2 SVGIG (reference sequence). CDR3 region: CAWSGGTPVDEVPPGNTIYF. CDR3 nucleotide sequence: TGTGCCTGGAGTGGGGGGACCCCCGTCGACGAGGTGCCTCCTGGAAACACCATATATTTT.

V usage is TRBV3-1 (or the pseudogene TRBV3-2) and J usage is TRBJ1-2, with 11 nucleotides matching TRBD1. Trimming removed 3 bases from V and 6 bases from J; junction bases left unmatched: 9. The germline CDR1 and CDR2 sequences are LGHDT and YNNKEL (reference sequence). The CDR3 extends over 16 amino acids. The CDR3 here is CASSQDWTGGDNGYTF. Here the CDR3 DNA reads TGTGCCAGCAGCCAGGATTGGACAGGGGGCGATAATGGCTACACCTTC.

V and J are TRBV11-3 and TRBJ2-2; 11 positions agree with TRBD2. J was trimmed by 7 bases and V by 5 bases; bases with no gene match: 6. CDR3 length: 15 amino acids. The germline CDR1 and CDR2 sequences are SGHNT and YENEEA. CDR3 DNA: TGTGCCAGCAGCCCACTAGCGGGAGTCAACGGGGAGCTGTTTTTT. Its translation: CASSPLAGVNGELFF. Together with reference TRBV11-3 and TRBJ2-2, the CDR3 gives the full variable domain: EAGVVQSPRYKIIEKKQPVAFWCNPISGHNTLYWYLQNLGQGPELLIRYENEEAVDDSQLPKDRFSAERLKGVDSTLKIQPAELGDSAVYLCASSPLAGVNGELFFGEGSRLTVL.

The chain joins TRBV10-3 to TRBJ1-3; maybe TRBD1 (6 bases). The CDR3 runs 13 residues. With 8 bases removed from V and 4 bases from J, the gap between germline ends came to 12 bases. The germline gives CDR1 ENHRY, CDR2 SYGVKD. CDR3 amino acids: CAILGAGGNTIYF. The DNA of the CDR3 is TGTGCCATCCTGGGGGCCGGAGGAAACACCATATATTTT.

The rearrangement links TRBV14 to TRBJ2-5; the D is unclear. Trimming stripped 2 bases from V and 2 bases from J, with 9 bases between. CDR3 length equals 14 residues. Germline V gene data show CDR1 as SGHDN and CDR2 as FVKESK. The CDR3 nucleotides are TGTGCCAGCAGCCAATATAGGTTACAAGAGACCCAGTACTTC. Translation: CASSQYRLQETQYF.

The J gene is TRBJ2-2, the V gene TRBV7-8, with a weak D call TRBD1 (5 bases). The CDR3 spans 15 residues. Germline CDR1 SGHVS, CDR2 FQNEAQ. V was pared by 3 bases and J by 5 bases, with 13 bases between. CDR3 nucleotides: TGTGCCAGCAGCTTTAATGCAGGGAAGACCGGGGAGCTGTTTTTT. Its translation is CASSFNAGKTGELFF.

The rearrangement uses TRBV5-6 and TRBJ2-7; TRBD1 matches 8 bases. The germline gives CDR1 SGHDT, CDR2 YYEEEE. With V trimmed by 4 bases and J by 2 bases, 5 bases remained unmatched. CDR3 length equals 14 residues. The CDR3 is CASSGQGLPYEQYF. CDR3 coding DNA: TGTGCCAGCAGCGGACAGGGACTTCCCTACGAGCAGTACTTC.